Below are 29 T cell receptor beta chains sequenced from a single sample in a study of neurological immune-mediated disorders. Each CDR3 protein is one row after TCRdb ran MiXCR on the 5' RACE reads. Among over 65,000 distinct CDR3 sequences, roughly 9.9% were seen once, and the ten largest hold 1.7%. Sequenced sample: PBMCs. The receptor set was obtained from a man in his fifties or sixties in good health.

This clonotype was detected ten times or more. The CDR3 spells CASSVWGSPGETQYF. The CDR3 nucleotides read TGTGCCAGCAGCGTTTGGGGGTCCCCCGGAGAGACCCAGTACTTC. This sequence joins TRBV9 and TRBJ2-5; D is perhaps TRBD1 or TRBD2 (5 bases each). This CDR3 has 15 residues. Trimming left V 2 bases short and J 4 bases short, with 15 bases between. Germline assignment: CDR1 SGDLS and CDR2 YYNGEE.

This clonotype occurred many times. V and J are TRBV27 and TRBJ2-1; D may correspond to TRBD1 or TRBD2 (5 bases each). V lost 3 bases and J 2 bases, leaving 8 bases between the germline ends. Germline V gene data show CDR1 as MNHEY and CDR2 as SMNVEV (reference sequence). The CDR3 sequence is 14 residues long. The CDR3 is CASSLGVPYNEQFF. CDR3 DNA sequence: TGTGCCAGCAGTTTGGGGGTTCCCTACAATGAGCAGTTCTTC.

This clonotype was found many times. This rearrangement joins TRBV5-1 to TRBJ2-7; possibly TRBD1 or TRBD2 for D (8 bases each). V was trimmed by 4 bases and J by 3 bases, leaving 14 bases between them. In germline, CDR1 is SGHRS, CDR2 YFSETQ. The CDR3 sequence is 14 residues long. The CDR3 DNA reads as TGCGCCAGCAGCGGCGGGGGGACAGGCTACGAGCAGTACTTC. Translated: CASSGGGTGYEQYF.

This clonotype has at least ten counts. This chain uses TRBV2 with TRBJ2-7; 7 bases line up with TRBD2. The CDR3 totals 15 residues. The V and J ends lost 2 bases and 3 bases, in that order; junction bases with no gene match: 7. CDR1 and CDR2 (germline): SNHLY, FYNNEI. CDR3 region: CASSEWSSGIYEQYF. CDR3 DNA: TGTGCCAGCAGTGAATGGTCTAGCGGAATCTACGAGCAGTACTTC.

This clonotype occurred many times. This sequence joins TRBV7-2 and TRBJ1-4, with 8 bases lining up with TRBD1. The CDR3 consists of 14 residues. The V gene's germline CDR1 is SGHTA and CDR2 FQGNSA. The ends lost 3 bases at V and 7 bases at J; junction bases unmatched: 4. The CDR3 reads CASSFRGLSEKLFF. CDR3 DNA sequence: TGTGCCAGCAGCTTCAGGGGGCTGAGTGAAAAACTGTTTTTT.

This clonotype has ten or more counts. The CDR3 DNA is TGTGCCAGCAGCTCCATAGCGGGGGGGGCGGCCAAAAACATTCAGTACTTC. Its translation: CASSSIAGGAAKNIQYF. The gene calls are TRBV7-8 and TRBJ2-4, with 11 bases identical to TRBD2. The CDR3 runs to 17 residues. Germline CDR1 reads SGHVS; CDR2 reads FQNEAQ. J lost 1 base, V lost 4 bases, and 6 bases had no gene match. The full variable domain, completed using reference TRBV7-8 and TRBJ2-4, is GAGVSQSPRYKVAKRGQDVALRCDPISGHVSLFWYQQALGQGPEFLTYFQNEAQLDKSGLPSDRFFAERPEGSVSTLKIQRTQQEDSAVYLCASSSIAGGAAKNIQYFGAGTRLSVL.

This clonotype appeared many times. This chain links TRBV12-3 or TRBV12-4 with TRBJ2-7, with D possibly TRBD2 on 6 matching bases. This CDR3 contains 14 residues. Between the trimmed V and J ends, which lost 4 bases and 4 bases, there was a span of 14 bases. CDR3 amino acids: CASSSLTGVYEQYF. The CDR3 DNA reads TGTGCCAGCAGTTCCCTAACGGGAGTATACGAGCAGTACTTC.

This clonotype was recorded at least ten times. This chain uses TRBV20-1 with TRBJ2-7; 7 bases map to TRBD2. The V gene's germline CDR1 is DFQATT and CDR2 SNEGSKA (reference sequence). CDR3 length equals 15 residues. V shed 2 bases and J 0 bases; nucleotides not matched to a gene: 7. CDR3 sequence (DNA): TGCAGTGCTAGAAGGCTAGCGGAGCTCTCCTACGAGCAGTACTTC. This encodes CSARRLAELSYEQYF.

The sample holds many counts of this clonotype. The J gene is TRBJ2-3, the V gene TRBV7-9; D ambiguous. CDR1 and CDR2 from the germline V gene are SEHNR and FQNEAQ (reference sequence). This CDR3 has 13 amino acids. V was clipped by 1 base and J by 7 bases, with 9 bases between them. The CDR3 is CASSLGRSNTQYF. The CDR3 DNA reads TGTGCCAGCAGCTTAGGCAGGTCGAATACGCAGTATTTT.

The chain is built from TRBV6-5 and TRBJ1-1, with TRBD1 as a possible D gene (6 bases). The V gene's germline CDR1 is MNHEY and CDR2 SVGAGI. Trimming pared 1 base from V and 5 bases from J, leaving 14 bases between. The CDR3 is 15 amino acids. The CDR3, as DNA: TGTGCCAGCAGTTACTTTTCAGGGGCAAGTACTGAAGCTTTCTTT. It specifies CASSYFSGASTEAFF.

This clonotype was seen at least ten times. The chain recombines TRBV29-1 with TRBJ2-7; 8 bases agree with TRBD1. The germline V gene has CDR1 SQVTM and CDR2 ANQGSEA. There are 13 residues in the CDR3. Germline trimming cut 7 bases from V and 2 bases from J; bases unmatched to any gene: 7. The CDR3: CSAYDRGPYEQYF. For the CDR3, the DNA is TGCAGCGCATACGACAGGGGACCCTACGAGCAGTACTTC.

With respect to this clonotype: A much larger clone sits a single nucleotide away, making a read error possible. This chain joins TRBV14 and TRBJ1-1, with D unclear. Germline-derived CDR1 and CDR2 are SGHDN and FVKESK. There are 13 residues in the CDR3. CDR3 nucleotides: TGTGCCAGCAGCCAATATCTGAACAGTGAAGCTTTCTTT. It specifies CASSQYLNSEAFF.

This clonotype was seen ten or more times. In DNA, the CDR3 is TGCGCCAGCAGTACAGGGGGCGTCTATGGCTACACCTTC. It translates to CASSTGGVYGYTF. The V and J genes are TRBV5-1 and TRBJ1-2, with 9 bases matching TRBD1. V was pared by 5 bases and J by 4 bases, with 3 bases of the junction left unmatched. The germline CDR1 and CDR2 sequences are SGHRS and YFSETQ. CDR3 length: 13 amino acids. The full variable domain, completed using reference TRBV5-1 and TRBJ1-2, is KAGVTQTPRYLIKTRGQQVTLSCSPISGHRSVSWYQQTPGQGLQFLFEYFSETQRNKGNFPGRFSGRQFSNSRSEMNVSTLELGDSALYLCASSTGGVYGYTFGSGTRLTVV.

The CDR3 here is CASSKADGSRRQETQYF. The CDR3 DNA follows: TGTGCCAGCAGCAAAGCGGATGGTTCGCGGAGACAAGAGACACAGTACTTC. This rearrangement joins TRBV21-1 to TRBJ2-5. TRBV21-1 is flagged as a pseudogene. The CDR3 is made up of 17 amino acids.

This clonotype has at least ten counts. This sequence joins TRBV7-8 and TRBJ2-5, with no clear D. The germline CDR1 and CDR2 sequences are SGHVS and FQNEAQ. V lost 5 bases and J lost 5, with 12 bases in between. This CDR3 comprises 13 residues. This CDR3 reads CASSLAGGETQYF. The CDR3, as DNA: TGTGCCAGCAGCCTCGCCGGCGGCGAGACCCAGTACTTC.

This clonotype was picked up many times. The chain joins TRBV20-1 to TRBJ1-1; the match to TRBD1 covers 8 bases. Losses at the gene ends were 4 bases for V and 1 base for J; bases not matched to a gene: 5. Per germline, CDR1 DFQATT and CDR2 SNEGSKA (reference sequence). The CDR3 loop spans 14 amino acids. CDR3 bases: TGCAGTGCTAAGTGGACAGGGACGAACACTGAAGCTTTCTTT. Translation gives CSAKWTGTNTEAFF.

The V gene is TRBV20-1, the J gene TRBJ2-3; 9 nucleotides line up with TRBD2. Germline CDR1 reads DFQATT; CDR2 reads SNEGSKA (reference sequence). This CDR3 has 15 amino acids. Germline trimming cut 0 bases from V and 1 base from J; bases unmatched to any gene: 2. CDR3 residues: CSARDSSGGTDTQYF. DNA of the CDR3: TGCAGTGCTAGAGATTCTAGCGGGGGCACAGATACGCAGTATTTT.

This clonotype occurred many times. The V and J genes are TRBV10-3 and TRBJ2-7; possibly TRBD2 for D (5 bases). The CDR3 is 18 residues long. Germline lookup yields CDR1 ENHRY and CDR2 SYGVKD. V was clipped by 2 bases and J by 4 bases, with 24 bases between them. The DNA of the CDR3 is TGTGCCATCAGTGAGGAGGGCAGGACCGACCGAAGGACTTACGAGCAGTACTTC. As protein: CAISEEGRTDRRTYEQYF.

This clonotype has a count of ten or more. The chain recombines TRBV7-3 with TRBJ2-5; 10 bases match TRBD2. The junction had 5 bases not matched to a gene; V was cut back by 1 base and J by 3 bases. This CDR3 comprises 16 residues. In germline, CDR1 is SGHTA, CDR2 FQGTGA. The CDR3, as DNA: TGTGCCAGCAGCTTAATTCTGCTAGCGGGAGAAGAGACCCAGTACTTC. Translated: CASSLILLAGEETQYF.

This clonotype was counted ten times or more. V usage is TRBV21-1 and J usage is TRBJ1-1. TRBV21-1 is shown as a pseudogene. CDR3 length equals 15 residues. CDR3 nucleotides: TGTGCCAGCAAGACTAGGGCGGCAACGAACACTGAAGCTTTCTTT. Protein sequence: CASKTRAATNTEAFF.

The table lists this clonotype with many counts. The chain combines TRBV7-9 with TRBJ2-2; D is unclear. The CDR3 sequence is 14 residues long. Germline V gives CDR1 SEHNR, CDR2 FQNEAQ (reference sequence). Trimming took 4 bases from V and 3 from J, leaving 9 bases between them. CDR3 in DNA: TGTGCCAGCAGCTCCCATTGGTACACCGGGGAGCTGTTTTTT. This gives the protein CASSSHWYTGELFF.

The table lists this clonotype with many counts. The CDR3 DNA follows: TGTGCCAGCAGCTTAGCCGTAGCGGGTACCTACGAGCAGTACTTC. Its translation is CASSLAVAGTYEQYF. V and J are TRBV7-2 and TRBJ2-7; TRBD2 matches 7 bases. The length of the CDR3 is 15 residues. Germline V gene sequence: CDR1 SGHTA, CDR2 FQGNSA. V shed 0 bases, J shed 2 bases, and the junction held 4 bases outside the gene matches.

This clonotype has a count of ten or more. At one end the junction does not follow the germline gene, possibly because of a read error. This sequence joins TRBV5-1 and TRBJ2-2; no clear D. The CDR3 is 15 residues long. In germline, CDR1 is SGHRS, CDR2 YFSETQ. This chain's CDR3 is CASSLVGYNSGELFF. The CDR3 DNA follows: TGCGCCAGCAGCTTGGTAGGGTACAACAGCGGGGAGCTGTTTTTT.

Ten or more counts support this clonotype. CDR3 region: CASSFGGAGYGYTF. In nucleotides, the CDR3 is TGTGCCAGCAGTTTTGGAGGGGCTGGTTATGGCTACACCTTC. The V gene is TRBV12-3 or TRBV12-4, the J gene TRBJ1-2, with a tentative D call TRBD1 (5 bases). V was trimmed by 3 bases and J by 5 bases, leaving 13 bases between them. This CDR3 has 14 amino acids.

This clonotype showed up many times. The chain links TRBV7-3 to TRBJ2-1, with a tentative D call TRBD2 (6 bases). CDR1 and CDR2 (germline): SGHTA, FQGTGA. The CDR3 is 15 residues long. V dropped 4 bases and J dropped 5 bases, with 15 bases sitting between them. The CDR3: CASSSAGTGNNEQFF. The CDR3 bases are TGTGCCAGCAGCTCTGCCGGGACTGGGAACAATGAGCAGTTCTTC.

The sample holds many counts of this clonotype. The genes are TRBV29-1 and TRBJ1-1, with D hard to call. The V gene's germline CDR1 is SQVTM and CDR2 ANQGSEA. V was cut by 4 bases and J by 6 bases, with 9 bases left in between. The CDR3 totals 11 residues. CDR3 sequence (DNA): TGCAGCGTTGGCCGGTGGGCTGAAGCTTTCTTT. It encodes CSVGRWAEAFF.

This clonotype was picked up many times. This rearrangement joins TRBV7-2 to TRBJ1-3; D gene ambiguous. The V gene lost 1 base and the J gene lost 0 bases, with 10 bases spanning the gap. The CDR3 totals 16 residues. Per the germline V gene, CDR1 is SGHTA and CDR2 is FQGNSA. CDR3 in amino acids: CASSLVGGNSGNTIYF. The CDR3 DNA reads as TGTGCCAGCAGCTTAGTCGGCGGTAACTCTGGAAACACCATATATTTT.

This clonotype was detected ten times or more. The J gene is TRBJ2-1, the V gene TRBV3-1; 10 bases line up with TRBD2. The CDR3 loop spans 15 amino acids. V dropped 4 bases and J dropped 7; count of bases not matched to a gene: 7. Germline loops: CDR1 LGHDT, CDR2 YNNKEL (reference sequence). DNA of the CDR3: TGTGCCAGCAGCCTCCAAGCGGGAGGGTTGAATGAGCAGTTCTTC. This codes for CASSLQAGGLNEQFF.

This clonotype was counted many times. The chain combines TRBV7-2 with TRBJ1-5, with 8 bases that match TRBD1. The CDR3 is 15 residues long. CDR1 and CDR2 (germline): SGHTA, FQGNSA. V lost 5 bases to trimming and J lost 2 bases; unmatched junction nucleotides: 5. The CDR3 loop is CASSTGTGRNQPQHF. The DNA for the CDR3 is TGTGCCAGCAGCACCGGGACAGGACGCAATCAGCCCCAGCATTTT.